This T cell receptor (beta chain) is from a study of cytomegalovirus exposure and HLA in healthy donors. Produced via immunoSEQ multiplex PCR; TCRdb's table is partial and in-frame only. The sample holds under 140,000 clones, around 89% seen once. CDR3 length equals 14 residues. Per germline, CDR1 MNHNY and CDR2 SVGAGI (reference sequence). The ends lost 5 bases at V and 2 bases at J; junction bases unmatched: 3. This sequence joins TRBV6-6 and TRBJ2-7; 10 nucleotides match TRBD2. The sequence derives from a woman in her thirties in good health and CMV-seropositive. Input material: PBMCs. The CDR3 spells CASSGLADTYEQYF. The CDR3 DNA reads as TGTGCCAGCAGTGGACTAGCGGACACCTACGAGCAGTACTTC.